The 27 T cell receptor beta chains presented below share a single source sample, sequenced in a study of shared clonotypes between healthy human individuals. Clones were read by immunoSEQ multiplex PCR, and TCRdb kept only the in-frame ones, dropping some. This table has about 490,000 clones, 76% appearing once. The sample comprised PBMCs. All receptors come from a woman between 40 and 55 years old in good health. Some clones in this sample may be carry-over from other donors' samples.

The genes are TRBV4-1 and TRBJ2-3, with D tentatively TRBD1 (5 bases). Germline CDR1 is MGHRA and CDR2 is YSYEKL. The germline V and J ends were trimmed by 1 base and 9 bases, with 14 bases remaining between them. This CDR3 comprises 14 residues. In DNA form, the CDR3 reads TGCGCCAGCAGCCAAGGGGTTGAGACAGCAACGCAGTATTTT. Its protein is CASSQGVETATQYF.

The chain combines TRBV6-5 with TRBJ1-2; possible D gene TRBD1, 5 bases. Trimming shortened V by 3 bases and J by 8 bases, and 10 bases separated the two germline ends. This CDR3 region has 12 residues. The germline CDR1 and CDR2 sequences are MNHEY and SVGAGI. The CDR3 sequence is CASSYGQGGYTF. The CDR3 region has the DNA TGTGCCAGCAGTTATGGTCAGGGAGGCTACACCTTC.

The chain joins TRBV7-2 to TRBJ2-3; D perhaps matches TRBD2 (5 bases). Per germline, CDR1 SGHTA and CDR2 FQGNSA. The germline V and J ends were trimmed by 0 bases and 0 bases, with 7 bases remaining between them. The CDR3 is 15 residues long. The CDR3 loop reads CASSLAGISTDTQYF. The CDR3 DNA is TGTGCCAGCAGCTTAGCCGGGATAAGCACAGATACGCAGTATTTT.

The chain recombines TRBV7-6 with TRBJ1-2; maybe TRBD1 (6 bases). Germline CDR1 SGHVS, CDR2 FNYEAQ. CDR3 length equals 15 residues. The V gene lost 5 bases and the J gene lost 6 bases, with 19 bases spanning the gap. The CDR3 bases are TGTGCCAGCAGCCCCCCGACAGGATGGGACAATGGCTACACCTTC. This encodes CASSPPTGWDNGYTF.

A few counts support this clone. The same CDR3 is also encoded by other DNA sequences in this sample. The J gene is TRBJ2-1, the V gene TRBV9; D is possibly TRBD2 (7 bases). The germline V gene has CDR1 SGDLS and CDR2 YYNGEE. The CDR3 length is 14 residues. Trimming shortened V by 0 bases and J by 4 bases, and 8 bases separated the two germline ends. CDR3 nucleotides: TGTGCCAGCAGCGTAGAGGGGGGGTACAATGAGCAGTTCTTC. Residues: CASSVEGGYNEQFF.

The rearrangement uses TRBV27 and TRBJ2-5; D is possibly TRBD1 or TRBD2 (8 bases each). This CDR3 spans 14 amino acids. V lost 6 bases, J lost 11 bases, and 22 bases lay in between. Germline CDR1 and CDR2: MNHEY and SMNVEV (reference sequence). In nucleotides, the CDR3 is TGTGCCAGCAGAATGACAGGGGCCACGGGGGGGCAGTACTTC. Translating it yields CASRMTGATGGQYF.

The chain couples TRBV28 to TRBJ2-1, with TRBD1 identical over 7 bases. The CDR3 is 15 amino acids. Germline-derived CDR1 and CDR2 are MDHEN and SYDVKM. Trimming removed 5 bases from V and 2 bases from J; junction bases left unmatched: 6. CDR3 DNA: TGTGCCAGCAGTGATACAGGGGAACCCTACAATGAGCAGTTCTTC. It translates to CASSDTGEPYNEQFF.

The chain is built from TRBV4-3 and TRBJ2-7; 14 bases match TRBD2. In germline, CDR1 is LGHNA, CDR2 YSLEER. This CDR3 is 16 amino acids long. The trim removed 0 bases at V and 4 bases at J, leaving 2 bases unmatched. The CDR3 sequence: CASSQDGLAGGYEQYF. DNA for the CDR3: TGCGCCAGCAGCCAAGACGGACTAGCGGGAGGATACGAGCAGTACTTC.

The V call is TRBV11-2, the J call TRBJ2-7; unclear D gene. Trimming removed 5 bases at V and 4 bases at J, with 6 bases between. Germline CDR1 reads SGHAT; CDR2 reads FQNNGV. The CDR3 consists of 11 residues. CDR3 sequence reads: CASSPMYEQYF. In DNA, the CDR3 is TGTGCCAGCAGCCCTATGTACGAGCAGTACTTC.

This chain connects TRBV10-3 to TRBJ2-1, with D perhaps matching TRBD1 (7 bases). Germline-derived CDR1 and CDR2 are ENHRY and SYGVKD. V shed 10 bases and J shed 3 bases, with 16 bases lying between them. The CDR3 is made up of 14 amino acids. CDR3 sequence reads: CASRGDSGYNEQFF. In DNA form, the CDR3 reads TGTGCCAGCAGGGGGGACAGTGGCTACAATGAGCAGTTCTTC.

This clone occurred a few times. This chain uses TRBV4-3 with TRBJ2-4; 11 bases line up with TRBD2. CDR3 length: 14 residues. CDR1 is LGHNA, CDR2 YSLEER, per germline. Trimming cost V 1 base and J 11 bases; bases outside gene matches: 4. The CDR3 nucleotides are TGCGCCAGCAGCCAAGCGACTAGCGGGACGTTTCAGTACTTC. Its translation is CASSQATSGTFQYF.

The rearrangement joins TRBV18 to TRBJ1-1; TRBD1 matches 9 bases. Germline CDR1 and CDR2: KGHSH and LQKENI. V shed 2 bases and J 4 bases; nucleotides not matched to a gene: 2. This CDR3 has 14 residues. Written as DNA, the CDR3 is TGTGCCAGCTCACCAGGGACAGGGTCCACTGAAGCTTTCTTT. Amino acid sequence: CASSPGTGSTEAFF. The entire variable domain, with the rest obtained from reference TRBV18 and TRBJ1-1, is as follows: NAGVMQNPRHLVRRRGQEARLRCSPMKGHSHVYWYRQLPEEGLKFMVYLQKENIIDESGMPKERFSAEFPKEGPSILRIQQVVRGDSAAYFCASSPGTGSTEAFFGQGTRLTVV.

About this clone itself: Other DNA sequences of this sample code for an identical CDR3. J is TRBJ2-3 and V is TRBV5-1, with 14 bases identical to TRBD2. Trimming took 3 bases from V and 5 from J; bases not matched to a gene: 5. This CDR3 spans 16 amino acids. CDR1 and CDR2 (germline): SGHRS, YFSETQ. The CDR3 DNA follows: TGCGCCAGCAGCTCCGGACTAGCGGGAGGTGGAGATACGCAGTATTTT. This sequence encodes CASSSGLAGGGDTQYF.

This chain joins TRBV30 and TRBJ1-4, with D uncertain. V lost 1 base and J 5 bases, leaving 8 bases between the germline ends. The CDR3 totals 13 residues. Germline-derived CDR1 and CDR2 are GTSNPN and SVGIG (reference sequence). CDR3 sequence: CAWSGGLNEKLFF. In DNA form, the CDR3 reads TGTGCCTGGAGTGGGGGATTAAATGAAAAACTGTTTTTT.

This clone was seen only a few times. This same CDR3 is encoded by further DNA sequences in the sample. The chain is built from TRBV18 and TRBJ1-5, with D hard to call. This CDR3 contains 14 residues. V was shortened by 3 bases and J by 2 bases, with 8 bases between the two germline ends. The germline V gene has CDR1 KGHSH and CDR2 LQKENI. The CDR3 sequence is CASSPDGGNQPQHF. As DNA, the CDR3 is TGTGCCAGCTCACCCGATGGGGGCAATCAGCCCCAGCATTTT.

The CDR3 bases are TGCGCCAGCAGCAGGGGACTCCAGGACCAAGAGACCCAGTACTTC. Residues: CASSRGLQDQETQYF. The chain combines TRBV5-1 with TRBJ2-5, with D perhaps TRBD2 (6 bases). The CDR3 is 15 residues long. Trimming removed 4 bases from V and 0 bases from J, with 13 bases in between. Germline-derived CDR1 and CDR2 are SGHRS and YFSETQ.

The DNA for the CDR3 is TGTGCCAGCAGCTTCCAGGGTTGGTTGGATACGCAGTATTTT. Protein sequence: CASSFQGWLDTQYF. V gene TRBV9 combines with J gene TRBJ2-3; perhaps TRBD1 as D (5 bases). The CDR3 contains 14 residues. Per the germline V gene, CDR1 is SGDLS and CDR2 is YYNGEE. V was shortened by 4 bases and J by 6 bases, with 15 bases between the two germline ends.

The V and J genes are TRBV27 and TRBJ2-2; possibly TRBD2 for D (5 bases). V shed 7 bases and J shed 6 bases, with 12 bases lying between them. CDR1 MNHEY and CDR2 SMNVEV come from the germline V gene (reference sequence). There are 13 residues in the CDR3. CDR3 DNA sequence: TGTGCCAGCACCCCGGCGGAGGCCGGGGAGCTGTTTTTT. Translating it yields CASTPAEAGELFF.

This clone was recorded many times. CDR3 protein: CASSPPSTTNYGYTF. In DNA, the CDR3 is TGTGCCAGCTCACCACCCTCTACCACTAACTATGGCTACACCTTC. This chain uses TRBV18 with TRBJ1-2, with unresolved D. V gave up 0 bases and J gave up 0 bases, with 8 bases separating them. CDR3 length: 15 amino acids. Germline V gives CDR1 KGHSH, CDR2 LQKENI.

This clone appeared a few times. The genes are TRBV2 and TRBJ1-3; D gene uncertain. This CDR3 is 13 amino acids long. Trimming pared 5 bases from V and 0 bases from J, leaving 5 bases between. CDR1 is SNHLY and CDR2 is FYNNEI in the germline V gene. CDR3 sequence reads: CASSRFSGNTIYF. DNA for the CDR3: TGTGCCAGCAGTAGGTTCTCTGGAAACACCATATATTTT.

This chain joins TRBV12-5 and TRBJ2-6, with D hard to call. Between the trimmed V and J ends, which lost 7 bases and 2 bases, there was a span of 6 bases. This CDR3 contains 13 residues. Germline V gene data show CDR1 as LGHNT and CDR2 as FRNRAP. Here the CDR3 DNA reads TGTGCTAGTGCCCTCACTGGGGCCAACGTCCTGACTTTC. It translates to CASALTGANVLTF.

This clone showed up many times. The same CDR3 is also encoded by other DNA sequences in this sample. The chain has TRBV4-2 and TRBJ2-5, with 8 bases that match TRBD2. CDR3 length: 16 residues. The germline V gene encodes CDR1 LGHNA and CDR2 YNFKEQ. The V segment lost 1 base and the J segment 5 bases; nucleotides outside the gene matches: 9. CDR3 sequence: CASSQVTREGHETQYF. CDR3 DNA: TGTGCCAGCAGCCAAGTGACCCGGGAGGGCCACGAGACCCAGTACTTC.

Note on this clone: Because it lacks the conserved phenylalanine or tryptophan at the end, this CDR3 is likely a read error. The rearrangement joins TRBV6-1 to TRBJ1-2, with 7 nucleotides matching TRBD1. Germline V lookup: CDR1 MNHNS, CDR2 SASEGT. The CDR3 is made up of 15 amino acids. The trim removed 5 bases at V and 3 bases at J, leaving 9 bases unmatched. The chain's CDR3 is CASSQTGVGHYGYTS. The CDR3 nucleotides are TGTGCCAGCAGTCAAACAGGGGTAGGCCACTATGGCTACACCTCC.

At least ten counts were recorded for this clone. V usage is TRBV19 and J usage is TRBJ2-2, with D unclear. In germline, CDR1 is LNHDA, CDR2 SQIVND (reference sequence). V dropped 1 base and J dropped 7 bases, with 10 bases sitting between them. The CDR3 sequence is 14 residues long. CDR3 nucleotides: TGTGCCAGTAGTATAGCTGGGATGAGCGGGGAGCTGTTTTTT. Translated: CASSIAGMSGELFF.

This chain connects TRBV5-1 to TRBJ2-7; maybe TRBD2 (5 bases). From germline, CDR1 is SGHRS and CDR2 YFSETQ. With 5 bases removed from V and 9 bases from J, the gap between germline ends came to 21 bases. CDR3 length: 14 residues. The CDR3 coding sequence is TGCGCCAGCAGTATACCGGGATCAACTACGAGGCAGTACTTC. This encodes CASSIPGSTTRQYF.

This clone was seen once. The chain is built from TRBV29-1 and TRBJ2-5, with 9 bases matching TRBD2. The CDR3 contains 14 residues. CDR1 and CDR2 from the germline V gene are SQVTM and ANQGSEA. Trimming cost V 7 bases and J 4 bases; bases outside gene matches: 10. The CDR3 DNA is TGCAGCGCGGGACTAGCTGGGAGGCGAGAGACCCAGTACTTC. The encoded protein is CSAGLAGRRETQYF.

This clone was recorded many times. J is TRBJ2-5 and V is TRBV13, with TRBD2 as a possible D gene (6 bases). CDR1 is PRHDT and CDR2 is FYEKMQ in the germline V gene (reference sequence). The CDR3 runs to 16 residues. Trimming took off 4 bases at V and 2 bases at J, with 17 bases between the two ends. DNA of the CDR3: TGTGCCAGCAGCTCCAGGCTTAGCGGCCAACAAGAGACCCAGTACTTC. Translating it yields CASSSRLSGQQETQYF.